This T cell receptor beta chain appears in the sequencing data of a study of CD8+CD57+ T cells in acquired aplastic anemia. About the research overall: Recorded DNA amounts for sorted CD4+ and CD8+ cells had an average of 3.2 ug. Broader study findings: Any difference that existed in CD8+ Simpson's diversity between patients and controls was not significant. Some 31 CD8+ CDR3 sequences were shared between patients and controls.

TCR beta VDJ and CDR3 profiles were obtained from a genomic DNA template. TCRdb re-called the reads through MiXCR, storing one row per CDR3 protein. This table holds a few hundred thousand distinct CDR3 sequences, roughly a third found once. This clonotype was seen repeatedly, ten times or more. No antigen is known for it. Germline values: CDR1 SGDLS, CDR2 YYNGEE. J was trimmed by 8 bases and V by 2 bases; bases with no gene match: 7. The CDR3 runs to 14 residues. Flow cytometry had shown expanded CD8+CD57+ cells in the patients chosen for sequencing. Patients, without exception, had severe acquired aplastic anemia.

Input material: sorted CD4+, CD8+, or CD8+CD57+ T cells (not recorded which) from PBMCs. This receptor was taken from a human donor with aplastic anemia. J is TRBJ1-2 and V is TRBV9, with 9 bases identical to TRBD1. The CDR3 DNA sequence: TGTGCCAGCAGCGTTACAACAGGGGGCGACGGCTACACCTTC. Translation gives CASSVTTGGDGYTF.